These T cell receptor beta chains were read from a single sample in a study of T cell repertoires in cytomegalovirus infection. TCRdb re-analysed the reads in MiXCR, keeping a single row per CDR3 protein. Here the sample spans about 740,000 distinct CDR3 sequences, less than 40% being singletons. Sample: PBMCs. Source of these receptors: a human donor in good health (CMV status not recorded). Some clones in this sample may be carry-over from other donors' samples. The CDR3 runs from the conserved cysteine through the conserved F or W. D genes are given only for firm matches. Expanded clones get a size class; other rows say once, few or many, or leave the size out.

size,V,D,J,CDR3,DNA
few,TRBV7-2,NA,TRBJ2-3,CASSSPTGTPLGTDTQYF,TGTGCCAGCAGCTCCCCTACTGGGACTCCCCTAGGCACAGATACGCAGTATTTT
NA,TRBV12-3/TRBV12-4,NA,TRBJ1-3,CASSSDSKGRRNTISF,TGTGCCAGCAGTTCGGACAGTAAGGGTCGACGAAACACCATATCTTTT
NA,TRBV28,NA,TRBJ2-4,CASRLSPKNSQYF,TGTGCCAGCAGGTTATCCCCCAAAAACAGTCAGTACTTC
NA,TRBV19,NA,TRBJ1-5,CASILRGNSNQPQHF,TGTGCCAGTATATTGAGGGGAAATAGCAATCAGCCCCAGCATTTT
many,TRBV7-6,TRBD2,TRBJ2-7,CASSLGVRTSGDLEQYF,TGTGCCAGCAGCTTAGGTGTACGGACTAGTGGGGATCTGGAGCAGTACTTC
NA,TRBV6-5,NA,TRBJ2-2,CASRERGTGELFF,TGTGCCAGCAGGGAGCGCGGCACCGGGGAGCTGTTTTTT
many,TRBV7-9,NA,TRBJ1-5,CASSLAGQGNQPQHF,TGTGCCAGCAGCTTAGCCGGGCAGGGCAATCAGCCCCAGCATTTT
few,TRBV5-5,TRBD1,TRBJ1-4,CASSVDRVEKLFF,TGTGCCAGCAGCGTGGACAGGGTAGAGAAACTGTTTTTT
few,TRBV19,NA,TRBJ2-3,CASTAGPDTQYF,TGTGCCAGTACTGCAGGCCCAGATACGCAGTATTTT
few,TRBV25-1,TRBD2,TRBJ2-5,CASSEGPAGAEETQYF,TGTGCCAGCAGTGAAGGGCCAGCGGGGGCGGAAGAGACCCAGTACTTC
NA,TRBV28,NA,TRBJ1-1,CASSRATGSGEAFF,TGTGCCAGCAGTCGAGCAACGGGGTCAGGTGAAGCTTTCTTT
few,TRBV5-3,NA,TRBJ1-1,CASRPTGSMNTEAFF,TGTGCCAGCAGACCAACAGGATCGATGAACACTGAAGCTTTCTTT
NA,TRBV7-2,TRBD2,TRBJ2-5,CASSPDRGDPDYF,TGTGCCAGCAGCCCCGACCGGGGGGACCCTGATTACTTC
NA,TRBV19,NA,TRBJ1-2,CASSILRDGSYTF,TGTGCCAGTAGTATCCTCCGGGACGGCAGCTACACCTTC
few,TRBV7-2,TRBD2,TRBJ2-7,CASSPRTSGTSYEQYF,TGTGCCAGCAGCCCTAGGACTAGCGGGACCTCCTACGAGCAGTACTTC
many,TRBV7-8,TRBD2,TRBJ2-3,CASSFPRLAGVQDTQYF,TGTGCCAGCAGCTTCCCTAGACTAGCGGGGGTTCAAGATACGCAGTATTTT
few,TRBV4-2,NA,TRBJ1-6,CASSQGAANNSPLHF,TGTGCCAGCAGCCAGGGAGCAGCAAATAATTCACCCCTCCACTTT
NA,TRBV12-3/TRBV12-4,TRBD1,TRBJ2-7,CASSYRGQGEQYF,TGTGCCAGCAGTTACAGGGGGCAGGGCGAGCAGTACTTC
NA,TRBV20-1,NA,TRBJ2-5,CSARDLRARETQYF,TGCAGTGCTAGAGATCTGAGGGCGCGAGAGACCCAGTACTTC
NA,TRBV28,TRBD1,TRBJ2-1,CASSPLQGAFYNEQFF,TGTGCCAGCAGTCCACTCCAGGGGGCTTTCTACAATGAGCAGTTCTTC
once,TRBV24-1,NA,TRBJ1-2,CAVEGHYGYTF,TGTGCGGTCGAGGGTCACTATGGCTACACCTTC
once,TRBV5-6,NA,TRBJ1-4,CASTRTLPGEKLFF,TGTGCCAGCACCAGGACATTACCGGGGGAAAAACTGTTTTTT
few,TRBV9,NA,TRBJ2-4,CASSEARGAKNIQYF,TGTGCCAGCAGCGAGGCCCGGGGGGCCAAAAACATTCAGTACTTC
few,TRBV7-9,NA,TRBJ1-1,CASSLAGGKITEAFF,TGTGCCAGCAGCTTAGCGGGAGGGAAGATTACTGAAGCTTTCTTT
many,TRBV7-2,TRBD2,TRBJ2-1,CASTRGRLASGHNEQFF,TGTGCCAGCACCCGTGGGAGACTAGCGTCAGGCCACAATGAGCAGTTCTTC
few,TRBV7-8,TRBD2,TRBJ2-1,CASSSRTSPPYNEQFF,TGTGCCAGCAGCTCGCGGACTAGCCCACCCTACAATGAGCAGTTCTTC
NA,TRBV19,TRBD1,TRBJ1-2,CASSWSHQLQGAANYGYTF,TGTGCCAGTAGTTGGAGTCACCAATTACAGGGGGCGGCTAACTATGGCTACACCTTC